This passage covers 22 T cell receptor beta chains from one sample sequenced in a study of blood T cell repertoires in COVID-19. The data were produced by immunoSEQ multiplex PCR, yet TCRdb's version contains in-frame clones alone and is incomplete. The sample holds more than 15,000 clones; about 89% are singletons and the top ten take 4% to 5%. Material: peripheral blood. The receptor source for this set is a human donor in a cohort sampled during active COVID-19.

The chain combines TRBV27 with TRBJ2-2; D not certain. The CDR3 is 14 residues long. V was trimmed by 3 bases and J by 2 bases, leaving 7 bases between them. CDR1 and CDR2 (germline): MNHEY, SMNVEV (reference sequence). In nucleotides, the CDR3 is TGTGCCAGCAGTTTTGGCCTTAACACCGGGGAGCTGTTTTTT. Amino acids: CASSFGLNTGELFF.

In the case of this clone: Its ends do not fully match the called genes, so a read error is possible. CDR3 nucleotide sequence: TGTGCTAGCAGCTTAGGGTGGGGACAGGTGAACCAAGAGACCCAGTACTTC. It specifies CASSLGWGQVNQETQYF. The chain uses TRBV7-7 and TRBJ2-5; 8 positions agree with TRBD1. Germline V gene data show CDR1 as SSHAT and CDR2 as FNYEAQ (reference sequence). The CDR3 sequence is 17 residues long.

V and J are TRBV30 and TRBJ2-7; 11 bases match TRBD1. Germline CDR1 GTSNPN, CDR2 SVGIG (reference sequence). Unmatched junction bases numbered 14, after V lost 4 bases and J lost 3 bases. The CDR3 length is 17 residues. As DNA, the CDR3 is TGTGCCTGGAAAGGGGACAGGGGGTCCATTCCTTACTACGAGCAGTACTTC. This encodes CAWKGDRGSIPYYEQYF.

The J gene is TRBJ2-2, the V gene TRBV2, with unresolved D. The V gene lost 7 bases and the J gene lost 2 bases, with 5 bases spanning the gap. Germline values: CDR1 SNHLY, CDR2 FYNNEI. This CDR3 comprises 12 residues. CDR3 loop: CASKQNTGELFF. In DNA, the CDR3 is TGTGCCAGCAAACAAAACACCGGGGAGCTGTTTTTT.

The chain joins TRBV7-3 to TRBJ2-2, with 8 positions matching TRBD2. The CDR3 length is 17 residues. V gave up 5 bases and J gave up 5 bases; unmatched junction bases: 13. Germline CDR1 is SGHTA and CDR2 is FQGTGA. CDR3 sequence (DNA): TGTGCCAGCAGCCTCCTCGGAGGACTAGCATTGACCGGGGAGCTGTTTTTT. Translated, it gives CASSLLGGLALTGELFF.

The chain combines TRBV4-2 with TRBJ2-3; TRBD2 might be the D (7 bases). V was shortened by 3 bases and J by 5 bases, with 15 bases between the two germline ends. Germline lookup yields CDR1 LGHNA and CDR2 YNFKEQ. The CDR3 totals 15 residues. The CDR3 nucleotides read TGTGCCAGCAGCCAGGGTGGAGGGGGGGGAGATACGCAGTATTTT. This gives the protein CASSQGGGGGDTQYF.

This sequence joins TRBV18 and TRBJ1-1; 7 nucleotides line up with TRBD1. With 4 bases clipped from V and 1 base from J, the junction kept 6 bases outside the gene matches. The CDR3 runs 15 residues. Germline CDR1 and CDR2: KGHSH and LQKENI. This CDR3 is CASSLKGAANTEAFF. Here the CDR3 DNA reads TGTGCCAGCTCACTAAAGGGGGCGGCGAACACTGAAGCTTTCTTT.

The chain employs TRBV5-1 and TRBJ2-2; 8 bases map to TRBD2. Germline lookup yields CDR1 SGHRS and CDR2 YFSETQ. CDR3 length equals 17 residues. Trimming cost V 4 bases and J 1 base; bases outside gene matches: 9. The CDR3 nucleotides are TGCGCCAGCAGCCCTGGGAGCCTAGCGGGGAACACCGGGGAGCTGTTTTTT. As protein: CASSPGSLAGNTGELFF.

J is TRBJ1-1 and V is TRBV19, with D perhaps TRBD1 (6 bases). Trimming cost V 4 bases and J 6 bases, with 18 bases left between them. CDR3 length equals 15 residues. In germline, CDR1 is LNHDA, CDR2 SQIVND (reference sequence). DNA of the CDR3: TGTGCCAGTAGTACCCCCAGCGGGGGCAACGCTGAAGCTTTCTTT. Translated: CASSTPSGGNAEAFF.

For this clone: This is likely a read error, given that the CDR3 carries no conserved phenylalanine or tryptophan at its end. The DNA is omitted, as the CDR3 cannot be located on it reliably, and the CDR3 follows TCRdb's listing. The chain is built from TRBV6-2 or TRBV6-3 and TRBJ2-7; no DNA check was done on the table's D call, TRBD1. Germline V gene lookup returns CDR1 MNHEY and CDR2 SVGEGT. The CDR3 is made up of 12 amino acids, end residues included. The CDR3 here is CASSIPQGGLDY.

This clone showed up just a few times. This sequence joins TRBV6-6 and TRBJ1-6; a possible D gene is TRBD1 (5 bases). The length of the CDR3 is 15 residues. The germline V gene has CDR1 MNHNY and CDR2 SVGAGI (reference sequence). V was shortened by 0 bases and J by 6 bases, with 9 bases between the two germline ends. Here the CDR3 DNA reads TGTGCCAGCAGTTACTCAGACAGACCTAATTCACCCCTCCACTTT. Amino acid sequence: CASSYSDRPNSPLHF.

The chain has TRBV7-2 and TRBJ2-2, with a tentative D call TRBD2 (5 bases). Germline CDR1 and CDR2: SGHTA and FQGNSA. The CDR3 runs 14 residues. V lost 5 bases and J 6 bases, leaving 13 bases between the germline ends. CDR3 sequence (DNA): TGTGCCAGCAGCCAACTAGTCCAGGCCGGGGAGCTGTTTTTT. Its protein product is CASSQLVQAGELFF.

The chain is built from TRBV7-2 and TRBJ2-5, with 8 bases fitting TRBD1. Looked up from germline, CDR1 is SGHTA and CDR2 is FQGNSA. This CDR3 has 15 amino acids. The V gene end was trimmed by 0 bases and the J gene end by 4 bases; junction bases not matched to a gene: 4. The CDR3 protein is CASSLATGGVETQYF. The DNA of the CDR3 is TGTGCCAGCAGCTTAGCAACAGGGGGAGTAGAGACCCAGTACTTC.

The CDR3 DNA is TGTGCCAGCAGCTTAAGTCCAGGGGTGGGAAACACCATATATTTT. Protein sequence: CASSLSPGVGNTIYF. V usage is TRBV7-2 and J usage is TRBJ1-3; tentative D call: TRBD1 (6 bases). Germline V gene lookup returns CDR1 SGHTA and CDR2 FQGNSA. The V end lost 2 bases, the J end lost 4 bases, and 12 bases lay between the germline ends. The CDR3 is 15 amino acids.

The J gene is TRBJ2-3, the V gene TRBV6-4, with 8 bases that match TRBD2. V gave up 4 bases and J gave up 1 base; unmatched junction bases: 10. CDR3 size: 17 residues. Germline assignment: CDR1 MRHNA and CDR2 SNTAGT. The CDR3 loop is CASSARKTSGGTDTQYF. CDR3 nucleotides: TGTGCCAGCAGTGCCAGAAAAACTAGCGGTGGCACAGATACGCAGTATTTT.

This sequence joins TRBV11-1 and TRBJ2-2; 7 positions agree with TRBD1. V shed 6 bases and J 1 base; nucleotides not matched to a gene: 2. Germline values: CDR1 SGHAT, CDR2 FQDESV (reference sequence). The CDR3 length is 14 residues. Here the CDR3 DNA reads TGTGCCAGCAGACGACAGGGGAACACCGGGGAGCTGTTTTTT. It is translated as CASRRQGNTGELFF.

J is TRBJ1-5 and V is TRBV6-5; 7 bases match TRBD1. CDR3 size: 14 residues. Germline assignment: CDR1 MNHEY and CDR2 SVGAGI. Trimming took 7 bases from V and 5 from J; bases not matched to a gene: 8. CDR3 amino acids: CASNRQGGDQPQHF. In DNA, the CDR3 is TGTGCCAGCAACCGACAGGGCGGGGATCAGCCCCAGCATTTT.

This clone was seen a single time. The chain is built from TRBV27 and TRBJ2-7; perhaps TRBD1 as D (6 bases). This CDR3 comprises 14 residues. CDR1 and CDR2 from the germline V gene are MNHEY and SMNVEV (reference sequence). The ends were cut back, 8 bases at V and 3 bases at J, with 17 bases in the middle. The CDR3 coding sequence is TGTGCCAGCCGTCTAGGGCAGGGGATCTACGAGCAGTACTTC. Translating it yields CASRLGQGIYEQYF.

This clone showed up just a few times. This sequence joins TRBV2 and TRBJ1-2; D gene uncertain. Between the trimmed V and J ends, which lost 7 bases and 6 bases, there was a span of 12 bases. The length of the CDR3 is 12 residues. Germline assignment: CDR1 SNHLY and CDR2 FYNNEI. The CDR3 DNA reads TGTGCCAGCATCTGGGAGGGTGATGGCTACACCTTC. This codes for CASIWEGDGYTF. The variable domain in full, with the rest retrieved from reference TRBV2 and TRBJ1-2, is EPEVTQTPSHQVTQMGQEVILRCVPISNHLYFYWYRQILGQKVEFLVSFYNNEISEKSEIFDDQFSVERPDGSNFTLKIRSTKLEDSAMYFCASIWEGDGYTFGSGTRLTVV.

The rearrangement joins TRBV3-1 (or the pseudogene TRBV3-2) to TRBJ1-1, with D possibly being TRBD1 (5 bases). Germline V gives CDR1 LGHDT, CDR2 YNNKEL (reference sequence). Trimming cost V 6 bases and J 2 bases, with 10 bases left between them. This CDR3 spans 13 amino acids. DNA of the CDR3: TGTGCCAGCAGGCAGACAGTCAACACTGAAGCTTTCTTT. It encodes CASRQTVNTEAFF.

V and J are TRBV5-6 and TRBJ2-2; 8 nucleotides match TRBD1. The CDR3 has 15 amino acids. V was clipped by 1 base and J by 6 bases; unmatched bases: 5. The germline V gene encodes CDR1 SGHDT and CDR2 YYEEEE. The CDR3 DNA is TGTGCCAGCAGCTTGTTGGACAGGGACTCCGGGGAGCTGTTTTTT. It yields the protein CASSLLDRDSGELFF.

The genes are TRBV4-1 and TRBJ2-1, with a possible D match to TRBD2 (6 bases). The CDR3 has 15 residues. V was cut by 5 bases and J by 9 bases, with 20 bases left in between. Germline values: CDR1 MGHRA, CDR2 YSYEKL. CDR3 region: CASSLGSGRFGEQFF. As DNA, the CDR3 is TGCGCCAGCAGCTTAGGGTCGGGGAGGTTCGGTGAGCAGTTCTTC.